The present T cell receptor (beta chain) was sequenced within a study of metastatic and nonmetastatic thyroid tumors. Study in general: Blood and tumor or nodule tissue repertoires from malignant and benign thyroid patients were compared.

Patients had received no treatment of any kind before thyroid surgery. This clone was recorded a few times. TCRdb re-analyzed the PCR reads through MiXCR. The sample carries tens of thousands of clones, 16% recorded once. Trimming shortened V by 5 bases and J by 2 bases, and 4 bases separated the two germline ends. There are 13 residues in the CDR3. Germline V CDR1 and CDR2: MNHNS, SASEGT. The sample comprised blood. The J gene is TRBJ2-6, the V gene TRBV6-1; D call uncertain. The TCR originated in a female donor with papillary thyroid cancer or a benign thyroid nodule (not recorded which). Some clones in this sample may be carry-over from other donors' samples. CDR3 loop: CASSSAGANVLTF. The CDR3 DNA is TGTGCCAGCAGTTCCGCTGGGGCCAACGTCCTGACTTTC.